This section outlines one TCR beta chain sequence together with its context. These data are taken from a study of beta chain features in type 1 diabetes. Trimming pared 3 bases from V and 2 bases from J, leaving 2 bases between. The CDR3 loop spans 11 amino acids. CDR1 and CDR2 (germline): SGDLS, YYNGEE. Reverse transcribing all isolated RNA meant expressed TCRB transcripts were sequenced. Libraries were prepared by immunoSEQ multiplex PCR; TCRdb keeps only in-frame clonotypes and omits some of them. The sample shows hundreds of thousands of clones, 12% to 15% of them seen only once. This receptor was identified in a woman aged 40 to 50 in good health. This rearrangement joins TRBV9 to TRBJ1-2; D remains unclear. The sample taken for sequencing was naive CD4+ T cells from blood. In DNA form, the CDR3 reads TGTGCCAGCAGCGCGAACTATGGCTACACCTTC. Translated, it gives CASSANYGYTF.